A selection of T cell receptor beta chains follows, all from one sample in a study of cytomegalovirus exposure and HLA in healthy donors. Measured with immunoSEQ multiplex PCR; TCRdb has only the in-frame clones, and not every one. Here the sample spans about 120,000 clones, around 74% being singletons. Sequences were obtained from PBMCs. These receptors were collected from a man between 60 and 75 years old in good health and CMV-seropositive. The CDR3 runs from the conserved cysteine through the conserved F or W. Each record gives: J gene, clone size, D gene, V gene, CDR3 DNA, CDR3 protein. The D gene is left open where the match is weak. Rows may omit the clone size; those that give it use once, few, many or a size class.

J: TRBJ2-1
size: NA
D: TRBD2
V: TRBV14
DNA: TGTGCCAGCAGCCAAGATTGGTCTCTAGCGGGGGATGGCGATGAGCAGTTCTTC
CDR3: CASSQDWSLAGDGDEQFF

J: TRBJ1-5
size: few
D: NA
V: TRBV9
DNA: TGTGCCAGCAGCGTAGTCGGTCAGCCCCAGCATTTT
CDR3: CASSVVGQPQHF

J: TRBJ2-3
size: NA
D: TRBD1
V: TRBV10-3
DNA: TGTGCCATCAGTTCCGGACAGGGGTGGTACACAGATACGCAGTATTTT
CDR3: CAISSGQGWYTDTQYF

J: TRBJ2-1
size: NA
D: TRBD1
V: TRBV7-9
DNA: TGTGCCAGCAGCCGAATATATACAGGGGAGTCCTACAATGAGCAGTTCTTC
CDR3: CASSRIYTGESYNEQFF

J: TRBJ1-5
size: few
D: TRBD1
V: TRBV6-6
DNA: TGTGCCAGCAGTTACCTGGGACAGGCGAATCAGCCCCAGCATTTT
CDR3: CASSYLGQANQPQHF

J: TRBJ2-7
size: NA
D: NA
V: TRBV5-8
DNA: TGTGCCAGCAGCCCTGGTTCGGTCCCCCGAAACTACGAGCAGTACTTC
CDR3: CASSPGSVPRNYEQYF

J: TRBJ2-2
size: NA
D: NA
V: TRBV4-2
DNA: TGTGCCAGCAGCTTCTGGACTGGAGGAGACACCGGGGAGCTGTTTTTT
CDR3: CASSFWTGGDTGELFF

J: TRBJ2-7
size: NA
D: TRBD2
V: TRBV2
DNA: TGTGCCAGCAGCCCGGGACTAGCGTCCTACGAGCAGTACTTC
CDR3: CASSPGLASYEQYF

J: TRBJ2-7
size: NA
D: TRBD2
V: TRBV7-2
DNA: TGTGCCAGCAGCTTAGAGGCTAGCGGGAGCTACGAGCAGTACTTC
CDR3: CASSLEASGSYEQYF

J: TRBJ2-2
size: NA
D: TRBD2
V: TRBV7-3
DNA: TGTGCCAGCAGCCGGGGGGGGAACACCGGGGAGCTGTTTTTT
CDR3: CASSRGGNTGELFF

J: TRBJ2-7
size: NA
D: TRBD2
V: TRBV2
DNA: TGTGCCAGCAGTTCAGGTCCGGGACTACCCTACGAGCAGTACTTC
CDR3: CASSSGPGLPYEQYF

J: TRBJ2-2
size: many
D: TRBD2
V: TRBV29-1
DNA: TGCAGCGTTGATCGGGGGGGCACCGGGGAGCTGTTTTTT
CDR3: CSVDRGGTGELFF

J: TRBJ1-3
size: NA
D: NA
V: TRBV25-1
DNA: TGTGCCAGCATTGGCCCAGACAACCCTGGAAACACCATATATTTT
CDR3: CASIGPDNPGNTIYF

J: TRBJ2-4
size: NA
D: TRBD1
V: TRBV28
DNA: TGTGCCAGCAGCCCCGGGACAGGTCGGAACATTCAGTACTTC
CDR3: CASSPGTGRNIQYF

J: TRBJ2-3
size: NA
D: NA
V: TRBV5-6
DNA: TGTGCCAGCAGCTTTCAGGTCCTGGAAGATACGCAGTATTTT
CDR3: CASSFQVLEDTQYF

J: TRBJ1-5
size: once
D: NA
V: TRBV28
DNA: TGTGCCAGCAGACAGGTTTCTAGCAATCAGCCCCAGCATTTT
CDR3: CASRQVSSNQPQHF

J: TRBJ2-5
size: NA
D: TRBD2
V: TRBV5-4
DNA: TGTGCCAGCAGCCCCGCGGGGGGTGGGGAGACCCAGTACTTC
CDR3: CASSPAGGGETQYF

J: TRBJ2-1
size: NA
D: TRBD2
V: TRBV9
DNA: TGTGCCAGCAGCGAAAGCGGGGGTTCCTACAATGAGCAGTTCTTC
CDR3: CASSESGGSYNEQFF

J: TRBJ1-2
size: NA
D: TRBD1
V: TRBV28
DNA: TGTGCCAGCAGCCGGAAGGGACAGCTTAACTATGGCTACACCTTC
CDR3: CASSRKGQLNYGYTF

J: TRBJ1-1
size: NA
D: TRBD1
V: TRBV7-8
DNA: TGTGCCAGCAGCTCGCAGGGGGTCGGGACTGAAGCTTTCTTT
CDR3: CASSSQGVGTEAFF

J: TRBJ1-2
size: few
D: NA
V: TRBV28
DNA: TGTGCCAGCAGATTTCCGGGACGGACTATCTATGGCTACACCTTC
CDR3: CASRFPGRTIYGYTF

J: TRBJ2-2
size: few
D: TRBD2
V: TRBV28
DNA: TGTGCCAGCAGTTTATGGTCCCTAGCGGGAGGGCCCGGGGAGCTGTTTTTT
CDR3: CASSLWSLAGGPGELFF

J: TRBJ2-7
size: NA
D: TRBD1
V: TRBV10-3
DNA: TGTGCCATCAGCGGGACAGGGGTCCACGAGCAGTACTTC
CDR3: CAISGTGVHEQYF

J: TRBJ2-3
size: NA
D: NA
V: TRBV5-6
DNA: TGTGCCAGCAGCTTACGACAGGCTGGCACAGATACGCAGTATTTT
CDR3: CASSLRQAGTDTQYF

J: TRBJ2-2
size: NA
D: TRBD1
V: TRBV11-2
DNA: TGTGCCAGCAGCATGGACAGGGTTGGGCCCGGGGAGCTGTTTTTT
CDR3: CASSMDRVGPGELFF

J: TRBJ2-7
size: NA
D: TRBD1
V: TRBV2
DNA: TGTGCCAGCACGGACAGGGGTAACGAGCAGTACTTC
CDR3: CASTDRGNEQYF

J: TRBJ2-7
size: NA
D: TRBD1
V: TRBV7-9
DNA: TGTGCCAGCAGCTTAGGGACAGGGAGCTACGAGCAGTACTTC
CDR3: CASSLGTGSYEQYF

J: TRBJ2-7
size: NA
D: NA
V: TRBV5-4
DNA: TGTGCCAGCAGCACACAGGTAAAGGTCTACGAGCAGTACTTC
CDR3: CASSTQVKVYEQYF

J: TRBJ2-7
size: NA
D: NA
V: TRBV6-6
DNA: TGTGCCAGCAGTTCGCCATCGTTCCAAGCGGTCTACGAGCAGTACTTC
CDR3: CASSSPSFQAVYEQYF

J: TRBJ1-2
size: once
D: NA
V: TRBV30
DNA: TGTGCCTGGAGTGTTGACAGGAGGTTGAAGTTGAGCTACACCTTC
CDR3: CAWSVDRRLKLSYTF

J: TRBJ1-5
size: few
D: TRBD1
V: TRBV10-3
DNA: TGTGCCATCAGTGAACAGGGGGGTCAGGAGCCCCAGCATTTT
CDR3: CAISEQGGQEPQHF

J: TRBJ1-2
size: NA
D: NA
V: TRBV5-1
DNA: TGCGCCAGCAGCTTGGAGGGGCCCAGTGGCTACACCTTC
CDR3: CASSLEGPSGYTF

J: TRBJ1-5
size: NA
D: NA
V: TRBV6-1
DNA: TGTGCCAGCAAAGACACTTACAATCAGCCCCAGCATTTT
CDR3: CASKDTYNQPQHF

J: TRBJ2-7
size: few
D: TRBD1
V: TRBV12-5
DNA: TGTGCTAGTGGGGACAGGGTCTACGAGCAGTACTTC
CDR3: CASGDRVYEQYF

J: TRBJ1-1
size: NA
D: NA
V: TRBV20-1
DNA: TGCAGTGCTAGGACGGGGACTGAAGCTTTCTTT
CDR3: CSARTGTEAFF

J: TRBJ1-6
size: NA
D: NA
V: TRBV18
DNA: TGTGCCAGCTCACTTGGACTGCTGCCTAATTCACCCCTCCACTTT
CDR3: CASSLGLLPNSPLHF

J: TRBJ1-1
size: NA
D: NA
V: TRBV5-1
DNA: TGCGCCAGCAGCTTTGATGGGCGGAACACTGAAGCTTTCTTT
CDR3: CASSFDGRNTEAFF

J: TRBJ1-1
size: NA
D: NA
V: TRBV5-1
DNA: TGCGCCAGCAGCGGAACCGGGACACGCAACACTGAAGCTTTCTTT
CDR3: CASSGTGTRNTEAFF

J: TRBJ2-1
size: NA
D: TRBD1
V: TRBV5-1
DNA: TGCGCCAGCAGCCGCGAAGGACAGGTCATCTATGAGCAGTTCTTC
CDR3: CASSREGQVIYEQFF

J: TRBJ2-7
size: NA
D: NA
V: TRBV10-1
DNA: TGCGCCAGCAGTCCTGATGCAGGGGGGCCCGAGCAGTACTTC
CDR3: CASSPDAGGPEQYF

J: TRBJ2-2
size: NA
D: NA
V: TRBV4-2
DNA: TGTGCCAGCAGCCAAGGACTCCACACCGGGGAGCTGTTTTTT
CDR3: CASSQGLHTGELFF

J: TRBJ2-3
size: NA
D: NA
V: TRBV6-1
DNA: TGTGCCAGCAGTGCCGACAGGAGTGGAGCAGATACGCAGTATTTT
CDR3: CASSADRSGADTQYF

J: TRBJ2-1
size: NA
D: TRBD2
V: TRBV7-2
DNA: TGTGCCAGCAGCTCGGGGCGGGGGGATCATGAGCAGTTCTTC
CDR3: CASSSGRGDHEQFF

J: TRBJ2-1
size: NA
D: TRBD2
V: TRBV28
DNA: TGTGCCAGCAGTTTGAAGCGGGGGGGCCGCAATGAGCAGTTCTTC
CDR3: CASSLKRGGRNEQFF

J: TRBJ2-5
size: NA
D: NA
V: TRBV29-1
DNA: TGCAGCGTCGTACCGGGGAGCCAAGAGACCCAGTACTTC
CDR3: CSVVPGSQETQYF

J: TRBJ1-5
size: few
D: NA
V: TRBV19
DNA: TGTGCCAGTAGTATTCCCGCAGGGCCCCAGCCCCAGCATTTT
CDR3: CASSIPAGPQPQHF

J: TRBJ1-2
size: NA
D: NA
V: TRBV4-2
DNA: TGTGCCAGCAGCCCCAGTACCAACTATGGCTACACCTTC
CDR3: CASSPSTNYGYTF

J: TRBJ1-5
size: NA
D: NA
V: TRBV5-1
DNA: TGCGCCAGCAGCTCTGACGGGATGAATCAGCCCCAGCATTTT
CDR3: CASSSDGMNQPQHF